This TCR beta chain was found in a study of blood T cell repertoires in COVID-19. Study context: Some COVID-19 samples were acute and others convalescent; all came from the United States, Italy and Spain.

Trimming left V 7 bases short and J 1 base short, with 25 bases between. The germline CDR1 and CDR2 sequences are SGHRS and YFSETQ. There are 18 residues in the CDR3. Study processing details: Reference gene primer amplification gave estimated nucleated cell counts. Using immunoSEQ multiplex PCR, the repertoire was profiled, and TCRdb retains in-frame clones only, with some absent. V and J calls and clone size are given by that table; D and trimming were obtained from the DNA. The repertoire holds 200,000 to 250,000 clones, with around 84% as singletons. The specimen sequenced was peripheral blood. This sequence joins TRBV5-1 and TRBJ2-3; D may be TRBD2 (6 bases). The TCR comes from an elderly woman with active or convalescent COVID-19. The chain's CDR3 is CASRSGGGRDFGTDTQYF. CDR3 nucleotide sequence: TGCGCCAGCCGTTCCGGAGGCGGCCGGGACTTCGGCACAGATACGCAGTATTTT.